This T cell receptor (beta chain) was observed in a study of spatial heterogeneity in lung cancer. Study-wide findings and caveats: Tumor mutation count correlated with how many alpha and beta TCRs expanded intratumorally.

TCRdb reanalysed the 5' RACE reads using MiXCR and keeps one entry per CDR3 protein. This sample has approximately 94,000 distinct CDR3 sequences, with around 4.3% found just once. Time point noted: sample taken at primary tumor resection. The sequenced material consisted of unsorted whole RNA from tumor, nontumor lung or frozen PBMC. In this sample, this clonotype turned up many times. Its cognate antigen is unknown. V gave up 6 bases and J gave up 4 bases, with 18 bases separating them. The CDR3 totals 15 residues. Germline CDR1 and CDR2: MNHEY and SVGAGI. The starting material was lung tumor tissue, obtained at surgery. V usage is TRBV6-5 and J usage is TRBJ1-1, with D tentatively TRBD1 (6 bases). The source of this sequence is a male donor with early-stage non-small cell lung cancer. The CDR3 sequence is CASRPAGAAGTEAFF. The CDR3 bases are TGTGCCAGCAGACCCGCAGGGGCCGCGGGCACTGAAGCTTTCTTT.